The present T cell receptor beta chain was sequenced within a study of blood T cells in healthy people across ages. The germline CDR1 and CDR2 sequences are MDHEN and SYDVKM. Unmatched junction bases numbered 5, after V lost 2 bases and J lost 2 bases. CDR3 length: 15 residues. PCR was performed a second time for about 6 to 12 cycles using a sample-barcoded 5' primer and a J-beta primer mix. TCRdb independently ran MiXCR on the 5' RACE reads; one entry per CDR3 protein. The sample lists over 1,500,000 distinct CDR3 sequences; 35% to 50% were seen once. This TCR came from a human donor in good health. The rearrangement uses TRBV28 and TRBJ2-5, with 7 bases fitting TRBD2. Sample: blood. The CDR3 loop reads CASSLMSAGQETQYF. The CDR3 DNA reads TGTGCCAGCAGTTTAATGTCAGCGGGACAAGAGACCCAGTACTTC.